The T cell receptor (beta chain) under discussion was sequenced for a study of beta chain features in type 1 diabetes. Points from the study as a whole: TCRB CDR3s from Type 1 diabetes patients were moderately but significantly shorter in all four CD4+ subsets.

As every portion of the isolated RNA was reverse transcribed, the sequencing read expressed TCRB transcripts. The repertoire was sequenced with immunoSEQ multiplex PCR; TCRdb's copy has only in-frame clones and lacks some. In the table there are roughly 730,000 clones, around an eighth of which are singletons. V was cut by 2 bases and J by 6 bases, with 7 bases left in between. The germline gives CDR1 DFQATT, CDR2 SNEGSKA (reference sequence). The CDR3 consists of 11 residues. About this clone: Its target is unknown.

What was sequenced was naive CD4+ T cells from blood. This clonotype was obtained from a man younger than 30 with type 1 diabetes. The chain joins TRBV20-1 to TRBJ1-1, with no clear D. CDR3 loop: CSARQTSEAFF. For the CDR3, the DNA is TGCAGTGCTAGACAGACATCTGAAGCTTTCTTT.